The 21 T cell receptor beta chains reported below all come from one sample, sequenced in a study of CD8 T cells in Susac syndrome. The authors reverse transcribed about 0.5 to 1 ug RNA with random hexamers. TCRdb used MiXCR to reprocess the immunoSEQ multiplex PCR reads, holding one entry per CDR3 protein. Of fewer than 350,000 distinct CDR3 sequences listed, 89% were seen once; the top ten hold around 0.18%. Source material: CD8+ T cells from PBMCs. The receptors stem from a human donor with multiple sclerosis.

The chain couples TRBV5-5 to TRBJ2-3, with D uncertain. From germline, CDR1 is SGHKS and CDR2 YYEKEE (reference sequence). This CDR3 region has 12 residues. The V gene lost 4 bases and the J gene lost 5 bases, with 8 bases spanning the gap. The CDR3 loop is CASSPQVDTQYF. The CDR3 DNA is TGTGCCAGCAGCCCCCAGGTAGATACGCAGTATTTT.

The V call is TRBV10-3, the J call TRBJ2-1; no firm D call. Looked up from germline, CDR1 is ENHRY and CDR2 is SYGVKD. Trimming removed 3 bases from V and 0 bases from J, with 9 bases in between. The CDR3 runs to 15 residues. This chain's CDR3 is CAISESGGSYNEQFF. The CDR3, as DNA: TGTGCCATCAGTGAATCGGGCGGCTCCTACAATGAGCAGTTCTTC.

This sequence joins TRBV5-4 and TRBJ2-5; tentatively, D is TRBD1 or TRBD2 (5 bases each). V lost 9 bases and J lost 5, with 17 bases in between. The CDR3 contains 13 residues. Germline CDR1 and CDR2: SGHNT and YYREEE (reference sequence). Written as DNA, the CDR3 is TGTGCCACCTCGGTACGGGGCGCGGAGACCCAGTACTTC. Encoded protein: CATSVRGAETQYF.

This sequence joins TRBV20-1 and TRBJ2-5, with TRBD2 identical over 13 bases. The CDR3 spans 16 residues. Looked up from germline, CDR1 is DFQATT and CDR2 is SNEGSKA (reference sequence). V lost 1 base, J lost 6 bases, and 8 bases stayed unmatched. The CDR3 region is CSARGQTSGGSQTQYF. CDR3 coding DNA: TGCAGTGCTAGAGGTCAGACTAGCGGGGGGTCACAGACCCAGTACTTC.

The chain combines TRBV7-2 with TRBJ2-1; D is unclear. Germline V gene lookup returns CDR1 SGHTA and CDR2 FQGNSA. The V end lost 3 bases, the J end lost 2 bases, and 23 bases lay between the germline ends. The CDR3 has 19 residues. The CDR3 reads CASSFSAASGRFPYNEQFF. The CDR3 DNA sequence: TGTGCCAGCAGCTTCAGCGCCGCCTCCGGGCGATTCCCCTACAATGAGCAGTTCTTC.

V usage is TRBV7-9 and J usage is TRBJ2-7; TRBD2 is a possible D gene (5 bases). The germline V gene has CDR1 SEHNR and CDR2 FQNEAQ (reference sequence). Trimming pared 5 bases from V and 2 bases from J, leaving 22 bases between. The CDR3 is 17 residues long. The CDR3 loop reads CASSPGRRGPRAYEQYF. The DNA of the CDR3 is TGTGCCAGCAGCCCCGGTAGGAGAGGGCCTCGAGCCTACGAGCAGTACTTC.

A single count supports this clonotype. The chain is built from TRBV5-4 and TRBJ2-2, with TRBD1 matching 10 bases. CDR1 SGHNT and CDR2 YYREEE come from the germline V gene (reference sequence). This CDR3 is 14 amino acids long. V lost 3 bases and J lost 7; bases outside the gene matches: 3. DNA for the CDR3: TGTGCCAGCAGCTGGGGACAGGGGAGCGGGGAGCTGTTTTTT. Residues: CASSWGQGSGELFF.

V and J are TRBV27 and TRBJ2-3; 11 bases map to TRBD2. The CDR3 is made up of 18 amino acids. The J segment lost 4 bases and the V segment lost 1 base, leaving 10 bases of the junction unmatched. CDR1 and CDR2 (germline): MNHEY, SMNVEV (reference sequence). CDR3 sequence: CASSLWSPTSGGPDTQYF. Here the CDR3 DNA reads TGTGCCAGCAGTTTATGGTCCCCCACTAGCGGGGGCCCAGATACGCAGTATTTT.

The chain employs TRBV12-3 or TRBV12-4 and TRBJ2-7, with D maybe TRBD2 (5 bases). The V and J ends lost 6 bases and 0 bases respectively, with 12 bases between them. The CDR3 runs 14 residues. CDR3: CASREPGSSYEQYF. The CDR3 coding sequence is TGTGCCAGCAGGGAGCCTGGGAGCTCCTACGAGCAGTACTTC.

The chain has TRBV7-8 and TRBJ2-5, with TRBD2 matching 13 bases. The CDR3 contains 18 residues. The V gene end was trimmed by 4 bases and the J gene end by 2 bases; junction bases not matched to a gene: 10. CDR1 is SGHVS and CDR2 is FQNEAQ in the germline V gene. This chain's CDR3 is CASSSRLAGGVIQETQYF. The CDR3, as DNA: TGTGCCAGCAGCTCTAGACTAGCGGGAGGAGTAATACAAGAGACCCAGTACTTC.

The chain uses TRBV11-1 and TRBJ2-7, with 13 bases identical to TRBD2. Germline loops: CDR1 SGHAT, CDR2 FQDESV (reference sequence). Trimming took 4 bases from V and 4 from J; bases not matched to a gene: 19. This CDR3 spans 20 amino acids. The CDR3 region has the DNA TGTGCCAGCAGCTCATCCATTTTCGGGACTAGCGGGACAAGCCTTTACGAGCAGTACTTC. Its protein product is CASSSSIFGTSGTSLYEQYF.

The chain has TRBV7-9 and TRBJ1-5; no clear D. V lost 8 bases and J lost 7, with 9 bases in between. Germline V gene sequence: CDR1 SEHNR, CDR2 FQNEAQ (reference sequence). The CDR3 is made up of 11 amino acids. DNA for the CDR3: TGTGCCAGCGGCAGCGGGCAGCCCCAGCATTTT. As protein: CASGSGQPQHF.

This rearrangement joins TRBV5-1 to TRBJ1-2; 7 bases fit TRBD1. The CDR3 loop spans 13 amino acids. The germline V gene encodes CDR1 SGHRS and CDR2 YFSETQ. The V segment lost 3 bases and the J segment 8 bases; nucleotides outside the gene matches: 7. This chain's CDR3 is CASSSTGPRGYTF. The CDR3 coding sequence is TGCGCCAGCAGCTCGACAGGGCCACGGGGCTACACCTTC.

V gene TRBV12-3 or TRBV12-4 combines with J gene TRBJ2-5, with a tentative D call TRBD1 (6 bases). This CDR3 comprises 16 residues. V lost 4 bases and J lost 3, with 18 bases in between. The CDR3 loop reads CASSSMGALPKETQYF. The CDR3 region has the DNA TGTGCCAGCAGTTCGATGGGGGCGCTTCCAAAAGAGACCCAGTACTTC.

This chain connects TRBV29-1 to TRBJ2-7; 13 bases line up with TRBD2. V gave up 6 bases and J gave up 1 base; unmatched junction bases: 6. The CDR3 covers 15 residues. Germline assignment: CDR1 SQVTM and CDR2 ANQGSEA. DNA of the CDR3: TGCAGCGTCCGGACTAGCGGGGGAGTATCCTACGAGCAGTACTTC. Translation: CSVRTSGGVSYEQYF.

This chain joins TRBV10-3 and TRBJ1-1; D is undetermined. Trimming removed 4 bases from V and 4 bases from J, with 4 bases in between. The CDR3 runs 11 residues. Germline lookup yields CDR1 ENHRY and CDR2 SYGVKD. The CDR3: CAISGGTEAFF. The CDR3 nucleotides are TGTGCCATCAGTGGGGGCACTGAAGCTTTCTTT.

The CDR3 nucleotides read TGTGCCAGCAGTTTATCTGGGTATCAGCCCCAGCATTTT. Protein product: CASSLSGYQPQHF. The genes are TRBV27 and TRBJ1-5, with D uncertain. The CDR3 has 13 residues. Trimming left V 0 bases short and J 5 bases short, with 5 bases between. Germline V gives CDR1 MNHEY, CDR2 SMNVEV (reference sequence).

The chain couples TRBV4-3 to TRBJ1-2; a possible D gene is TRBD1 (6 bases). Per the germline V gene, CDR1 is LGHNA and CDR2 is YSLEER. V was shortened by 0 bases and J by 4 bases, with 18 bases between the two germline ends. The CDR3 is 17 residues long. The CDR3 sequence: CASSQDRYGGLGYGYTF. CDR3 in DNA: TGCGCCAGCAGCCAAGATCGCTATGGGGGGCTGGGCTATGGCTACACCTTC.

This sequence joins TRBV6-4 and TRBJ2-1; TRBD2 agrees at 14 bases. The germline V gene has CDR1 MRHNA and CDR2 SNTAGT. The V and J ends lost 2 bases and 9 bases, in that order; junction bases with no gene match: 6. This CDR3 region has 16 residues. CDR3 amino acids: CASSDATSGGASEQFF. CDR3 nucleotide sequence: TGTGCCAGCAGTGACGCGACTAGCGGGGGGGCCTCTGAGCAGTTCTTC.

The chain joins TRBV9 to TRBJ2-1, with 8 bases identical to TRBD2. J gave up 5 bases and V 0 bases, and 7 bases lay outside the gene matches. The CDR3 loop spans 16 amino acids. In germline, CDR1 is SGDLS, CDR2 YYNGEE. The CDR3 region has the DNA TGTGCCAGCAGCGTAGGGAGTAGCGGGACCGACAATGAGCAGTTCTTC. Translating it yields CASSVGSSGTDNEQFF. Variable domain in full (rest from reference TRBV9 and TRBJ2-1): DSGVTQTPKHLITATGQRVTLRCSPRSGDLSVYWYQQSLDQGLQFLIQYYNGEERAKGNILERFSAQQFPDLHSELNLSSLELGDSALYFCASSVGSSGTDNEQFFGPGTRLTVL.

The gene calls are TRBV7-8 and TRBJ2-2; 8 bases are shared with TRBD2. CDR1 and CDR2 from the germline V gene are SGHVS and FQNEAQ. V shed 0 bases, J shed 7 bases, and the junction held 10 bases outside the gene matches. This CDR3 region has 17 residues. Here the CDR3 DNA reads TGTGCCAGCAGCTTAGCGCTGAGCGGGAGAGGGGTCGGGGAGCTGTTTTTT. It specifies CASSLALSGRGVGELFF.